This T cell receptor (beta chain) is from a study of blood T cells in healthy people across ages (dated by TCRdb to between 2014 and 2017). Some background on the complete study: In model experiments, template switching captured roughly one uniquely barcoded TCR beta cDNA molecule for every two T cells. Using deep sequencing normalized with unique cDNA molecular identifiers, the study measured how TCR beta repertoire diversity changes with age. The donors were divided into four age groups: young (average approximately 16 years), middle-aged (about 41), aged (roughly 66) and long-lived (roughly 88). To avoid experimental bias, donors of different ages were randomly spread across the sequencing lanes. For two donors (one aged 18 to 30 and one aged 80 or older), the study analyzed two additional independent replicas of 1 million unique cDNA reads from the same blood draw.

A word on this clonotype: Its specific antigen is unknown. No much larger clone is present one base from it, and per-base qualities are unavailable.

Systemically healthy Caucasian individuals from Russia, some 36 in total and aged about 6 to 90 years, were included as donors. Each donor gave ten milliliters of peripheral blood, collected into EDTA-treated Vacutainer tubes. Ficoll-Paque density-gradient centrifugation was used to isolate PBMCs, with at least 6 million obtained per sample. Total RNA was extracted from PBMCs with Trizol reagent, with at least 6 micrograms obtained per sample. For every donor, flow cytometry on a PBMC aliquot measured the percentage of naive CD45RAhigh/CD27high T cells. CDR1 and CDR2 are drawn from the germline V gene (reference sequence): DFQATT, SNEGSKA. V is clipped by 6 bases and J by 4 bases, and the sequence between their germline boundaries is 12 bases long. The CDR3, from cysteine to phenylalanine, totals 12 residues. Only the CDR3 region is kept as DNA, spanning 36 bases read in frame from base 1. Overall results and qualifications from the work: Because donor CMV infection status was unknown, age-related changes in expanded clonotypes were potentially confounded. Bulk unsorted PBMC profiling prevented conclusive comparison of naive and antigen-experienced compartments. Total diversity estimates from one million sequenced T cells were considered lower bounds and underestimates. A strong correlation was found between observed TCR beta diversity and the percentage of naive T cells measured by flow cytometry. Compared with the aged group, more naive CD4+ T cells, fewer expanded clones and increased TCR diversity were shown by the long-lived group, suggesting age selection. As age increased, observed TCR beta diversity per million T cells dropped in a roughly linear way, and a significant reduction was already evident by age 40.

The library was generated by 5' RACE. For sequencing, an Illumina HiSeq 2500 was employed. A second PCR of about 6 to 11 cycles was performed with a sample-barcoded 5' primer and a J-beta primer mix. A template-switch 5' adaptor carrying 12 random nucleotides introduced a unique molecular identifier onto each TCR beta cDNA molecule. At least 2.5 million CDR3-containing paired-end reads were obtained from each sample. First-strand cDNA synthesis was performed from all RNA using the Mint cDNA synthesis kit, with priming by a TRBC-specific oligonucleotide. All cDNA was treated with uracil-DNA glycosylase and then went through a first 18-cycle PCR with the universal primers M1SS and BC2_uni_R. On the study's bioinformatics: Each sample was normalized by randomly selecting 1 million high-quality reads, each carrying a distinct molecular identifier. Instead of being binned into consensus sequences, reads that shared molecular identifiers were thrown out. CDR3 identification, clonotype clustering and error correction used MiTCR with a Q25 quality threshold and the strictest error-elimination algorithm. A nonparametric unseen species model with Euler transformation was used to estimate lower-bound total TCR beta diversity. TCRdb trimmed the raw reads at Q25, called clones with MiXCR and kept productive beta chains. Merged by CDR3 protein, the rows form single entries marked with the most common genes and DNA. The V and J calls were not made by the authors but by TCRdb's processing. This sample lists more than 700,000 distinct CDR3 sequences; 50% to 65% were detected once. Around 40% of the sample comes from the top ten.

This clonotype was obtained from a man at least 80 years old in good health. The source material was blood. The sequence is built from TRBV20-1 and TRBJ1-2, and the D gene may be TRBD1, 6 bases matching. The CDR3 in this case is CSAPDSPYGYTF. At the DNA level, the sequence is TGCAGTGCGCCGGACAGTCCCTATGGCTACACCTTC.